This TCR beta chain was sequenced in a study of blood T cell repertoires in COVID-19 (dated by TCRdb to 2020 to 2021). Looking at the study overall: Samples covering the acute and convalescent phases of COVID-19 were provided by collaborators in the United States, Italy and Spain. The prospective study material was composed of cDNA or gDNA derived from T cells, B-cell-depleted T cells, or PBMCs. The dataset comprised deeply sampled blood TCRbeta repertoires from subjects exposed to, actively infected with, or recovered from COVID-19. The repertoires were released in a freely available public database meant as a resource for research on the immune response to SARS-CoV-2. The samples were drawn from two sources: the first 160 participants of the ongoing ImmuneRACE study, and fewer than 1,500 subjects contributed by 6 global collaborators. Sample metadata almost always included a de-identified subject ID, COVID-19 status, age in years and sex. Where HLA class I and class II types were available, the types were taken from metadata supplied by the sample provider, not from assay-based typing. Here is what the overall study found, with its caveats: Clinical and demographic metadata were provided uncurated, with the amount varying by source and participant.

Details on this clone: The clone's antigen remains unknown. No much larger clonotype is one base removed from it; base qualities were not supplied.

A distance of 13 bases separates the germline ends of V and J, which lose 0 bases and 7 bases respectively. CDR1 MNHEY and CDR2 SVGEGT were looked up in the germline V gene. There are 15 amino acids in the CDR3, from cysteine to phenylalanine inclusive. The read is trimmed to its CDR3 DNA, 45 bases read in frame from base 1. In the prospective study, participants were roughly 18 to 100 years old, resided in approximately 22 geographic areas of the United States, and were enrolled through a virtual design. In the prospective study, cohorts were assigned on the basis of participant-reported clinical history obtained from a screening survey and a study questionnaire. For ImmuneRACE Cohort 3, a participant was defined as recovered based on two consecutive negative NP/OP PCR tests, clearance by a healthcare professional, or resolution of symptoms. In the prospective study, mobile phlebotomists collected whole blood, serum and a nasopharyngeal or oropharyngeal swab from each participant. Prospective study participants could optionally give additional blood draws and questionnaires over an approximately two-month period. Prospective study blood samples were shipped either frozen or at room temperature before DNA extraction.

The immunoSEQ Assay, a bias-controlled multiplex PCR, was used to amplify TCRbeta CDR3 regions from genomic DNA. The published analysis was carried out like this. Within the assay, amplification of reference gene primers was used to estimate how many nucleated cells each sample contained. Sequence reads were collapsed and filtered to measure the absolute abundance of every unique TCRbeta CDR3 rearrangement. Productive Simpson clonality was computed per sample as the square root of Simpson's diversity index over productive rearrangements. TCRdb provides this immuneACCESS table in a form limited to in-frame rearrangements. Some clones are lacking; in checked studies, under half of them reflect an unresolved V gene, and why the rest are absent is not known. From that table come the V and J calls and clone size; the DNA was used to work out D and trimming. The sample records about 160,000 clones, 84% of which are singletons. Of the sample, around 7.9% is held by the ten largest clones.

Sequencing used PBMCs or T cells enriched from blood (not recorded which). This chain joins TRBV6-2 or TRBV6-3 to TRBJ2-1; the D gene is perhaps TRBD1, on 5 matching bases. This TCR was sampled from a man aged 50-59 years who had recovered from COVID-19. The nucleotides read TGTGCCAGCAGTTACTCGGGGCCCCCTGGAAATGAGCAGTTCTTC. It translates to CASSYSGPPGNEQFF.